This T cell receptor (beta chain) was identified in a study of blood T cell repertoires in COVID-19. In the study's own analysis: Cell counts per sample came from amplifying reference gene primers. The table came from immunoSEQ multiplex PCR; TCRdb's copy has only in-frame clones and leaves some out. V, J and clone size reflect that table, while D and trimming were determined from the DNA. The table records over 65,000 clones, around 86% of them present only once. This clone was recorded a few times. Trimming shortened V by 5 bases and J by 8 bases, and 18 bases separated the two germline ends. Germline V CDR1 and CDR2: SEHNR, FQNEAQ (reference sequence). This CDR3 contains 14 residues.

The chain recombines TRBV7-9 with TRBJ1-2, with D possibly being TRBD1 (6 bases). The clonotype was recovered from a man aged 25-45 years with acute or convalescent COVID-19. Input material: peripheral blood. CDR3: CASSPSGQPGGYTF. Here the CDR3 DNA reads TGTGCCAGCAGCCCTTCCGGACAGCCTGGCGGCTACACCTTC.